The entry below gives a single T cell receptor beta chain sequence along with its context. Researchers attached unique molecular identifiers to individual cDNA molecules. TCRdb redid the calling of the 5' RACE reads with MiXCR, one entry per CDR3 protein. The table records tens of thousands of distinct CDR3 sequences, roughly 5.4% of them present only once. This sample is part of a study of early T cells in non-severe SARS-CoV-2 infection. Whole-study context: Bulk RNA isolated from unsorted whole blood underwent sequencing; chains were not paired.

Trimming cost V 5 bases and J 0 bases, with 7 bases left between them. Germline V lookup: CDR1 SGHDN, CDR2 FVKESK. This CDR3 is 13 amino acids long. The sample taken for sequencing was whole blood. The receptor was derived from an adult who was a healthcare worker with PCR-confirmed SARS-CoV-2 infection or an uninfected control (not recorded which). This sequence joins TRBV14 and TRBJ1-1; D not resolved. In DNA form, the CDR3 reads TGTGCCAGCAGCTACGGCATGAACACTGAAGCTTTCTTT. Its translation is CASSYGMNTEAFF. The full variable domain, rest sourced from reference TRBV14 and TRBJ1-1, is EAGVTQFPSHSVIEKGQTVTLRCDPISGHDNLYWYRRVMGKEIKFLLHFVKESKQDESGMPNNRFLAERTGGTYSTLKVQPAELEDSGVYFCASSYGMNTEAFFGQGTRLTVV.